The rows below give T cell receptor beta chains drawn from one sample of a study of cytomegalovirus exposure and HLA in healthy donors. Assay: immunoSEQ multiplex PCR; the TCRdb copy retains only in-frame clones and omits some. The sample has 95,000 to 100,000 clones, 76% seen once. Sequenced input: PBMCs. The receptors originated from a middle-aged man in good health and CMV-seronegative. Each CDR3 is given with its conserved first and last residue. D genes are given only for firm matches. Clone size appears in some rows only: once, few, many, or a class for an expanded clone.

cdr3_nt	cdr3_aa	cdr3_length	j_call	d_call	v_call	clone_size
TGTGCCAGCAGCTTAGGGGGACAGGGGATAGATACGCAGTATTTT	CASSLGGQGIDTQYF	15	TRBJ2-3	TRBD1	TRBV7-6	NA
TGTGCCACCGGGACTAGCGGGGGGGCAAGCACAGATACGCAGTATTTT	CATGTSGGASTDTQYF	16	TRBJ2-3	TRBD2	TRBV28	NA
TGTGCCAGCAGCTTAGGTGGGACAATCTCTAGCAATCAGCCCCAGCATTTT	CASSLGGTISSNQPQHF	17	TRBJ1-5	NA	TRBV11-2	NA
TGTGCCAGCAGCCTGGAGTCTACCCGGGGAGATCAGCCCCAGCATTTT	CASSLESTRGDQPQHF	16	TRBJ1-5	NA	TRBV7-2	few
TGTGCCAGCAGTCGACAGAATAGCAATCAGCCCCAGCATTTT	CASSRQNSNQPQHF	14	TRBJ1-5	NA	TRBV2	NA
TGCGCCAGCAGTCCCGACAGGGGTTGTGAAAAACTGTTTTTT	CASSPDRGCEKLFF	14	TRBJ1-4	TRBD1	TRBV23-1	NA
TGCGCCAGCAGCCTCCTCGGGACAGGACATGAGCAGTTCTTC	CASSLLGTGHEQFF	14	TRBJ2-1	TRBD1	TRBV5-1	NA
TGTGCCAGCAGTTATGGGGGGGGCGGGGGGGCCGACATTCAGTACTTC	CASSYGGGGGADIQYF	16	TRBJ2-4	TRBD2	TRBV6-5	NA
TGTGCCAGTGGGGACTGGAACACTGAAGCTTTCTTT	CASGDWNTEAFF	12	TRBJ1-1	NA	TRBV19	NA
TGCAGCGTTGATTCTGGAGAGGGAAACTATGGCTACACCTTC	CSVDSGEGNYGYTF	14	TRBJ1-2	NA	TRBV29-1	NA
TGTTCCAGCAGCTCGACAGGGAATGAGCAGTTCTTC	CSSSSTGNEQFF	12	TRBJ2-1	TRBD1	TRBV7-9	NA
TGTGCCAGCAGCTTAATCCAGGGGTCCGGGACCCAGTACTTC	CASSLIQGSGTQYF	14	TRBJ2-5	NA	TRBV7-2	NA
TGTGCCTTCCCGGTCTGGTCGTGCTTCCACGAGCAGTACTTC	CAFPVWSCFHEQYF	14	TRBJ2-7	NA	TRBV30	NA
TGTGCCAGCAGCTTAGTGGCAGGGGGCGGTGGCTACACCTTC	CASSLVAGGGGYTF	14	TRBJ1-2	TRBD1	TRBV7-9	NA
TGTGCCAGTTCTCGAGAGACCCAGTACTTC	CASSRETQYF	10	TRBJ2-5	NA	TRBV2	NA
TGTGCCAGCTCACCGGGACAGGGGGCAGTTGGCTACACCTTC	CASSPGQGAVGYTF	14	TRBJ1-2	TRBD1	TRBV18	NA
TGTGCCAGCATTTACCCCCCCCCGGGACAGTCCTACGAGCAGTACTTC	CASIYPPPGQSYEQYF	16	TRBJ2-7	NA	TRBV21-1	NA
TGCGCCAGCAGCCAAACGTCGACAGGGAAGTACAATGAGCAGTTCTTC	CASSQTSTGKYNEQFF	16	TRBJ2-1	TRBD1	TRBV4-3	NA
TGTGCCAGCAGGGAGGCAGGGGGTTCGTACACTGAAGCTTTCTTT	CASREAGGSYTEAFF	15	TRBJ1-1	TRBD1	TRBV2	few
TGTGCCAGCTCACCGATCGACAGGAGCTCTGGAAACACCATATATTTT	CASSPIDRSSGNTIYF	16	TRBJ1-3	NA	TRBV18	NA
TGTGCCAGCACCGTCGGGACTAGCGGGGGGCGAGAGACCCAGTACTTC	CASTVGTSGGRETQYF	16	TRBJ2-5	TRBD2	TRBV2	NA
TGTGCCAGCAGCCAGACAGGGTACAATCAGCCCCAGCATTTT	CASSQTGYNQPQHF	14	TRBJ1-5	TRBD1	TRBV6-5	NA
TGTGCCAGCTCACCAACAGGGAGCTCCTACGAGCAGTACTTC	CASSPTGSSYEQYF	14	TRBJ2-7	NA	TRBV18	NA
TGTGCCAGCAGTTACTCGAAGGTAGGCAGGACCTACGAGCAGTACTTC	CASSYSKVGRTYEQYF	16	TRBJ2-7	NA	TRBV6-5	few
TGCGCCAGCAGCACACTCCTTGGCGAGGGGGGGGACACTGAAGCTTTCTTT	CASSTLLGEGGDTEAFF	17	TRBJ1-1	NA	TRBV5-1	NA
TGCGCCAGCAGACTCGGGGGGGCCCAAGAGACCCAGTACTTC	CASRLGGAQETQYF	14	TRBJ2-5	TRBD2	TRBV10-2	NA
TGTGCCAGCAGTTTATTAGCACCAGGGTATTCACCCCTCCACTTT	CASSLLAPGYSPLHF	15	TRBJ1-6	NA	TRBV28	NA
TGCGCCAGCACGGGTTACACAGATACGCAGTATTTT	CASTGYTDTQYF	12	TRBJ2-3	NA	TRBV10-2	NA
TGTGCCAGCAGCTTAGCCGTCGACACTGAAGCTTTCTTT	CASSLAVDTEAFF	13	TRBJ1-1	NA	TRBV11-2	few
TGTGCCAGCAGCGCCGGGACAGATAACACCGGGGAGCTGTTTTTT	CASSAGTDNTGELFF	15	TRBJ2-2	TRBD1	TRBV9	NA
TGTGCCAGCAGCGCACTAGCGGGGGGGCTCAATGAGCAGTTCTTC	CASSALAGGLNEQFF	15	TRBJ2-1	TRBD2	TRBV9	NA
TGTGCCAGCAGTGACCGGGAATACGGCTACACCTTC	CASSDREYGYTF	12	TRBJ1-2	NA	TRBV6-1	NA
TGTGCCAGCAGTTTAACAGGAGCCCATGGCTACACCTTC	CASSLTGAHGYTF	13	TRBJ1-2	NA	TRBV6-1	NA
TGCAGCGTGGAAGCTTATATGAACACTGAAGCTTTCTTT	CSVEAYMNTEAFF	13	TRBJ1-1	NA	TRBV29-1	NA
TGCGCCAGCAGCCATTGGACTAGCGGGGGGGTCAATGAGCAGTTCTTC	CASSHWTSGGVNEQFF	16	TRBJ2-1	TRBD2	TRBV4-1	NA
TGTGCCAGCACCCTAGCCGGGACAGGGAATTCACCCCTCCACTTT	CASTLAGTGNSPLHF	15	TRBJ1-6	TRBD1	TRBV7-8	once
TGTGCCAGCAGTCCGGGACAGGTTCCCTATCAGCCCCAGCATTTT	CASSPGQVPYQPQHF	15	TRBJ1-5	TRBD1	TRBV6-5	NA
TGTGCCAGCAGTCGAGGACAGGGAAGGGATACGCAGTATTTT	CASSRGQGRDTQYF	14	TRBJ2-3	TRBD1	TRBV28	NA
TGTTCCAGCGGATCTCGACCTGGGACAGCACACAATGAGCAGTTCTTC	CSSGSRPGTAHNEQFF	16	TRBJ2-1	TRBD1	TRBV7-9	few
TGTGCCAGCAGTTTACTGACTTCACAAGAGACCCAGTACTTC	CASSLLTSQETQYF	14	TRBJ2-5	NA	TRBV6-5	NA
TGTGCCAGCAGCTTGGGCAGGGCGAACACTGAAGCTTTCTTT	CASSLGRANTEAFF	14	TRBJ1-1	NA	TRBV5-4	NA
TGTGCCACCAGCAGGGACATCCTGAACTACGAGCAGTACTTC	CATSRDILNYEQYF	14	TRBJ2-7	NA	TRBV15	NA
TGTGCCACCAGCAACGGGTGGTTCTCAACCCCTGAAGCTTTCTTT	CATSNGWFSTPEAFF	15	TRBJ1-1	NA	TRBV15	NA
TGTGCCAGCAGTTTCTCCCTTTCTTCCTCTGGAAACACCATATATTTT	CASSFSLSSSGNTIYF	16	TRBJ1-3	NA	TRBV27	NA
TGTGCCAGCAGGGGACAGGGCATGTATAATTCACCCCTCCACTTT	CASRGQGMYNSPLHF	15	TRBJ1-6	TRBD1	TRBV28	NA
TGTGCCAGCAGCTTTGGACAGTCCCAGCATTTT	CASSFGQSQHF	11	TRBJ1-5	NA	TRBV7-2	few
TGTGCCAGCTCACCACAGGGACAGTTGAACACTGAAGCTTTCTTT	CASSPQGQLNTEAFF	15	TRBJ1-1	TRBD1	TRBV18	once
TGTGCCTGGAGTGCGGGGGAAAAACTGTTTTTT	CAWSAGEKLFF	11	TRBJ1-4	NA	TRBV30	NA
TGTGCCTGGAGTGTAAAAGCCCCAGGGGTATCGGGAAACACCATATATTTT	CAWSVKAPGVSGNTIYF	17	TRBJ1-3	NA	TRBV30	few
TGTGCCAGCAGTCTCCAGGGGGCCGGTGAAAAACTGTTTTTT	CASSLQGAGEKLFF	14	TRBJ1-4	TRBD1	TRBV27	NA
TGTGCCAGCAGCTTCAGGGAGACCCAGTACTTC	CASSFRETQYF	11	TRBJ2-5	NA	TRBV9	NA
TGTGCCTGGACAAAGGAGGGCTGGAACACTGAAGCTTTCTTT	CAWTKEGWNTEAFF	14	TRBJ1-1	NA	TRBV30	NA
TGCAGTGCTAGTTCGGATACGCAGTATTTT	CSASSDTQYF	10	TRBJ2-3	NA	TRBV20-1	once
TGTGCCAGCAGTTCCCAAGCCGACAGCCAGCCCCAGCATTTT	CASSSQADSQPQHF	14	TRBJ1-5	NA	TRBV6-5	NA
TGTGCCAGCAGTGACCAGACAGGGGGGCAGCCCCAGCATTTT	CASSDQTGGQPQHF	14	TRBJ1-5	TRBD1	TRBV6-1	NA